What follows is one T cell receptor (beta chain) and its context. TCRdb re-called the 5' RACE reads and shows each CDR3 protein once, DNA omitted. This specimen shows around 100,000 distinct CDR3 sequences; the ten leading clones hold approximately 2%. The entry originates in a study of monozygotic twins with inflammatory bowel disease. The CDR3 has 17 amino acids. Germline V gene data show CDR1 as MNHEY and CDR2 as SMNVEV (reference sequence). Sequencing was done on a sample of blood. The gene calls are TRBV27 and TRBJ2-1. The source is a human donor with ulcerative colitis or Crohn's disease, or a healthy co-twin of an affected twin (not recorded which). The CDR3 here is CASSLSPAHSSYNEQFF.